This is a list of T cell receptor beta chains from one sample in a study of T cells after yellow fever vaccination. TCRdb re-called the 5' RACE reads with MiXCR, one entry per CDR3 protein. The sample carries around 300,000 distinct CDR3 sequences, around 4.3% recorded once. The input for sequencing was PBMCs, taken 15 days after the yellow fever booster vaccination. These receptors all stem from a man in his late teens or twenties who received the YFV17D yellow fever vaccine. The CDR3 runs from the conserved cysteine through the conserved F or W. D genes are given only for firm matches. Size is omitted from some rows. Given values are once, few, many or a class for expanded clones.

V gene,J gene,CDR3 length,clone size,D gene,CDR3 protein,CDR3 DNA
TRBV5-1,TRBJ2-1,14,.,.,CASSPLGDFNEQFF,TGCGCCAGCAGCCCACTAGGGGATTTTAATGAGCAGTTCTTC
TRBV20-1,TRBJ1-2,11,many,.,CRASTGYGYTF,TGCAGAGCTAGTACGGGCTATGGCTACACCTTC
TRBV6-2/TRBV6-3,TRBJ2-2,14,few,.,CASTPIGVHGELFF,TGTGCCAGCACCCCCATCGGGGTTCACGGGGAGCTGTTTTTT
TRBV4-3,TRBJ2-5,14,many,.,CASSQVLGGETQYF,TGCGCCAGCAGCCAAGTACTTGGAGGGGAGACCCAGTACTTC
TRBV7-6,TRBJ2-1,16,many,.,CASSWPTATANNEQFF,TGTGCCAGCAGCTGGCCGACGGCGACAGCTAACAATGAGCAGTTCTTC
TRBV18,TRBJ1-6,16,.,TRBD1,CASSPPGTAIYSPLHF,TGTGCCAGCTCACCCCCCGGGACAGCAATTTATTCACCCCTCCACTTT
TRBV4-1,TRBJ2-4,15,.,.,CASSHATGRGSIQYF,TGCGCCAGCAGCCATGCTACAGGGCGGGGGAGCATTCAGTACTTC
TRBV5-1,TRBJ2-2,12,few,.,CASSLLTEELFF,TGCGCCAGCAGCTTGTTAACAGAAGAGCTGTTTTTT
TRBV5-1,TRBJ2-2,14,.,.,CASSGPSVTGELFF,TGCGCCAGCAGCGGTCCAAGTGTCACCGGGGAGCTGTTTTTT
TRBV29-1,TRBJ2-5,12,many,.,CSAAGGTETQYF,TGCAGCGCCGCCGGAGGGACAGAGACCCAGTACTTC
TRBV7-9,TRBJ1-5,14,many,TRBD1,CASSRTGGNQPQHF,TGTGCCAGCAGCCGGACAGGGGGCAATCAGCCCCAGCATTTT
TRBV7-2,TRBJ1-1,14,few,.,CASSLVGGETEAFF,TGTGCCAGCAGCTTAGTTGGGGGTGAAACTGAAGCTTTCTTT
TRBV6-5,TRBJ1-6,15,many,.,CASSSGTTDNSPLHF,TGTGCCAGCAGCTCTGGGACAACGGATAATTCACCCCTCCACTTT
TRBV12-3/TRBV12-4,TRBJ2-1,11,many,.,CASRDLGEQFF,TGTGCCAGCAGGGACCTAGGTGAGCAGTTCTTC
TRBV9,TRBJ1-5,15,many,TRBD1,CASSRGQGSNQPQHF,TGTGCCAGCAGCCGAGGACAGGGTAGCAATCAGCCCCAGCATTTT
TRBV11-1,TRBJ2-7,19,few,TRBD1,CASSPSHDDRGLSSYEQYF,TGTGCCAGCAGCCCATCCCATGACGACAGGGGCCTGAGCTCCTACGAGCAGTACTTC
TRBV4-3,TRBJ2-3,15,.,.,CASSQGGPRTDTQYF,TGCGCCAGCAGCCAAGGTGGCCCAAGGACAGATACGCAGTATTTT
TRBV20-1,TRBJ1-6,12,.,.,CSATEGGSPLHF,TGCAGTGCTACGGAGGGTGGTTCACCCCTCCACTTT